The 4 T cell receptor beta chains reported below all come from one sample, sequenced in a study of T-cell reconstitution after alpha-beta-depleted transplantation in children. It was with unique molecular identifiers that the TCRbeta library was prepared. MiXCR was run by TCRdb on the PCR reads, yielding one entry per CDR3 protein. The table shows a few hundred thousand distinct CDR3 sequences, with less than 15% occurring only once. Sequenced here: PBMCs, sampled from the stem cell graft. The receptor set was obtained from a human donor who donated a stem cell graft to a child with Fanconi anemia.

The chain links TRBV20-1 to TRBJ2-5, with D unresolved. This CDR3 spans 14 amino acids. V was shortened by 3 bases and J by 4 bases, with 15 bases between the two germline ends. In germline, CDR1 is DFQATT, CDR2 SNEGSKA (reference sequence). This CDR3 reads CSARARDPSETQYF. CDR3 coding DNA: TGCAGTGCTAGGGCGCGAGACCCCTCAGAGACCCAGTACTTC.

The V call is TRBV4-3, the J call TRBJ1-2, with D hard to call. Germline assignment: CDR1 LGHNA and CDR2 YSLEER. CDR3 length equals 16 residues. Trimming took off 0 bases at V and 1 base at J, with 12 bases between the two ends. The CDR3 region has the DNA TGCGCCAGCAGCCAAGAGGAAGGGAGAGATAACTATGGCTACACCTTC. It encodes CASSQEEGRDNYGYTF.

The rearrangement uses TRBV5-5 and TRBJ2-4, with D possibly called TRBD1 or TRBD2 (5 bases each). CDR3 length: 16 residues. CDR1 and CDR2 (germline): SGHKS, YYEKEE (reference sequence). Trimming cost V 4 bases and J 0 bases, with 14 bases left between them. The CDR3 DNA follows: TGTGCCAGCAGCCTACTAGACAGCGTAGCCAAAAACATTCAGTACTTC. Translated: CASSLLDSVAKNIQYF. The variable domain in full, with the rest retrieved from reference TRBV5-5 and TRBJ2-4, is DAGVTQSPTHLIKTRGQQVTLRCSPISGHKSVSWYQQVLGQGPQFIFQYYEKEERGRGNFPDRFSARQFPNYSSELNVNALLLGDSALYLCASSLLDSVAKNIQYFGAGTRLSVL.

This clonotype came up a few times. J is TRBJ1-2 and V is TRBV28, with D perhaps TRBD1 (5 bases). This CDR3 has 12 amino acids. The V end was cut by 4 bases, the J end by 3 bases, with 6 bases between. Germline CDR1 reads MDHEN; CDR2 reads SYDVKM. The DNA for the CDR3 is TGTGCCAGCAGTTCGACAGACTATGGCTACACCTTC. Protein sequence: CASSSTDYGYTF.